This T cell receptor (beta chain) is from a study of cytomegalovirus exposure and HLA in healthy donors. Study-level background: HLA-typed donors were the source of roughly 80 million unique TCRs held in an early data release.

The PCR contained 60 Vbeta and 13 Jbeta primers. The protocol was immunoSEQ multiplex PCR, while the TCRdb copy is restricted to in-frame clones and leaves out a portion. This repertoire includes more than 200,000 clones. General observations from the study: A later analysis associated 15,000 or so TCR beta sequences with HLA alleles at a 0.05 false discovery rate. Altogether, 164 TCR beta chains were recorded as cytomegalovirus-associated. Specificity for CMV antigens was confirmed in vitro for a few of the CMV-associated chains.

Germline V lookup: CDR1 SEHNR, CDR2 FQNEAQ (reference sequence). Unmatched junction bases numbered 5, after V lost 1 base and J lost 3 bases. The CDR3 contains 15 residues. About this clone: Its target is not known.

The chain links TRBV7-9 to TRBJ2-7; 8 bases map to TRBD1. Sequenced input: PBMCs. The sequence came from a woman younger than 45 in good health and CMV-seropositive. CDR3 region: CASSLGQGWNYEQYF. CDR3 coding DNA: TGTGCCAGCAGCTTAGGACAGGGGTGGAACTACGAGCAGTACTTC. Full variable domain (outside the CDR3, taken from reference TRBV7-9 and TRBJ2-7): DTGVSQNPRHKITKRGQNVTFRCDPISEHNRLYWYRQTLGQGPEFLTYFQNEAQLEKSRLLSDRFSAERPKGSFSTLEIQRTEQGDSAMYLCASSLGQGWNYEQYFGPGTRLTVT.